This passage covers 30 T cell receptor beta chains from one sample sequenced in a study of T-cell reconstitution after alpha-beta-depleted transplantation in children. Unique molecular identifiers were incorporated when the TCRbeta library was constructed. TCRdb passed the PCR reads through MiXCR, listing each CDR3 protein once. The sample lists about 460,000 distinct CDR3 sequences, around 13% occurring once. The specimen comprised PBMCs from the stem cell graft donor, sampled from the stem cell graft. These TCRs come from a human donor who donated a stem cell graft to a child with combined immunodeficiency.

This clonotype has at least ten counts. The DNA of the CDR3 is TGTGCCACAGCCCAGGCAGAAGAGACCCAGTACTTC. Its protein is CATAQAEETQYF. V is TRBV6-5 and J is TRBJ2-5, with no clear D. V was pared by 10 bases and J by 3 bases, with 12 bases between. The CDR3 has 12 amino acids. Germline CDR1 MNHEY, CDR2 SVGAGI.

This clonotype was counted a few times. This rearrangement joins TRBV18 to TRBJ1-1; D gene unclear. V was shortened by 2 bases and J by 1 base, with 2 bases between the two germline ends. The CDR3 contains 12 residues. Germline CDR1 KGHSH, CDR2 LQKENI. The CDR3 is CASSPENTEAFF. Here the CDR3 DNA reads TGTGCCAGCTCACCAGAGAACACTGAAGCTTTCTTT.

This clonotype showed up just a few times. The CDR3 loop reads CATAAGGLVGYNEQFF. In DNA form, the CDR3 reads TGTGCCACCGCAGCGGGGGGGTTGGTGGGCTACAATGAGCAGTTCTTC. The rearrangement uses TRBV10-3 and TRBJ2-1; 10 nucleotides agree with TRBD2. With 10 bases clipped from V and 3 bases from J, the junction kept 12 bases outside the gene matches. CDR3 length: 16 amino acids. CDR1 ENHRY and CDR2 SYGVKD come from the germline V gene.

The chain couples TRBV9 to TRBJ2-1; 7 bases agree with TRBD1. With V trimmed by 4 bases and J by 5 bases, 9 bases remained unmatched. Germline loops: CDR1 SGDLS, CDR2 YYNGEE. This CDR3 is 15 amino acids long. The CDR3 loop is CASSYGTALNNEQFF. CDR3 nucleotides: TGTGCCAGCAGCTATGGGACAGCCCTAAACAATGAGCAGTTCTTC. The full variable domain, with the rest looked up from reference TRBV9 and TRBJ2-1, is DSGVTQTPKHLITATGQRVTLRCSPRSGDLSVYWYQQSLDQGLQFLIQYYNGEERAKGNILERFSAQQFPDLHSELNLSSLELGDSALYFCASSYGTALNNEQFFGPGTRLTVL.

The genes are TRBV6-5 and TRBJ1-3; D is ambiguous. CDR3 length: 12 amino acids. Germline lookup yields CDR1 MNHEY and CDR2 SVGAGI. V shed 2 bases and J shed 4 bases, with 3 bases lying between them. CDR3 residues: CASSYNGNTIYF. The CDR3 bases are TGTGCCAGCAGTTACAACGGAAACACCATATATTTT.

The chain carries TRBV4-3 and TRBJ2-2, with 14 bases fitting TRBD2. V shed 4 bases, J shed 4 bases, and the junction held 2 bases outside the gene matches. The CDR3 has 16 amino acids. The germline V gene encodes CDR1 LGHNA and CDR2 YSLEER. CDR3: CASSRGLAGVTGELFF. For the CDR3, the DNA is TGCGCCAGCAGCCGGGGACTAGCGGGAGTCACCGGGGAGCTGTTTTTT.

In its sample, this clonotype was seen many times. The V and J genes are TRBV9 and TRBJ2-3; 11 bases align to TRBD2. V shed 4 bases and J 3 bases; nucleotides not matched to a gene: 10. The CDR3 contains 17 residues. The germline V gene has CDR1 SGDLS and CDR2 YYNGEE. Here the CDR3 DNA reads TGTGCCAGCAGCTTTGGGGGCCTAGCGGGGGGTACAGATACGCAGTATTTT. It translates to CASSFGGLAGGTDTQYF.

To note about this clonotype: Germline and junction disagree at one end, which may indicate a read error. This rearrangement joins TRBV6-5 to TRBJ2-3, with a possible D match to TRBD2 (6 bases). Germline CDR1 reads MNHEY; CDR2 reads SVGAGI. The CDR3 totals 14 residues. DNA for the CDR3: TGTGCCAGCACTTACTCGATGGGGGGAGATACGCAGTATTTT. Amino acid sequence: CASTYSMGGDTQYF.

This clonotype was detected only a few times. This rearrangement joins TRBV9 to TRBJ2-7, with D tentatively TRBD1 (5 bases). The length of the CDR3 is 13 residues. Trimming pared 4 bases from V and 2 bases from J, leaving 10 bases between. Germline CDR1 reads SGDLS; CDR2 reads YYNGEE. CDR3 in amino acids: CASSIGVTYEQYF. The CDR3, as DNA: TGTGCCAGCAGCATAGGGGTCACCTACGAGCAGTACTTC.

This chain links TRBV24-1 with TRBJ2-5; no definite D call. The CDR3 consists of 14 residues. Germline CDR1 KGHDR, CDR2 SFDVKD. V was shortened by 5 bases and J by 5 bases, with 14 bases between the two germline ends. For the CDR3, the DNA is TGTGCCACCAGTGGACTCGGGTCCGGGGAGACCCAGTACTTC. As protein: CATSGLGSGETQYF.

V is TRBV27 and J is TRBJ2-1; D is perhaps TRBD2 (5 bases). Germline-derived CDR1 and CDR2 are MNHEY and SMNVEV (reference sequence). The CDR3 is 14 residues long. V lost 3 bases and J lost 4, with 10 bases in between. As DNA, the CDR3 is TGTGCCAGCAGTTTGATTACTAGATACAATGAGCAGTTCTTC. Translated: CASSLITRYNEQFF.

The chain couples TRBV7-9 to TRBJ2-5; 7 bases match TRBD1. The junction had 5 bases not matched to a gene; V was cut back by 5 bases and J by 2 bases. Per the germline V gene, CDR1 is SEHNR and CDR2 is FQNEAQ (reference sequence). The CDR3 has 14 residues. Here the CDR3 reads CASSTRQGQETQYF. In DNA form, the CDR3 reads TGTGCCAGCAGCACCCGACAGGGACAAGAGACCCAGTACTTC.

The CDR3 DNA reads as TGTGCCAGCAGTGAAAACGACAGGGGGCTTTACTATGGCTACACCTTC. Translated: CASSENDRGLYYGYTF. The chain has TRBV6-1 and TRBJ1-2; TRBD1 matches at 10 bases. CDR1 MNHNS and CDR2 SASEGT come from the germline V gene. CDR3 length equals 16 residues. J gave up 3 bases and V 2 bases, and 6 bases lay outside the gene matches.

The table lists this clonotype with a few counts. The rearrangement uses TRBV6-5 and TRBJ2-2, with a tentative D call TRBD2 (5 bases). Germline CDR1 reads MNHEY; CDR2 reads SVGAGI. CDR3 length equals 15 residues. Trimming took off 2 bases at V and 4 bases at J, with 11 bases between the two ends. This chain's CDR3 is CASSYERAGTGELFF. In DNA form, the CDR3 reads TGTGCCAGCAGTTACGAGAGGGCCGGCACCGGGGAGCTGTTTTTT.

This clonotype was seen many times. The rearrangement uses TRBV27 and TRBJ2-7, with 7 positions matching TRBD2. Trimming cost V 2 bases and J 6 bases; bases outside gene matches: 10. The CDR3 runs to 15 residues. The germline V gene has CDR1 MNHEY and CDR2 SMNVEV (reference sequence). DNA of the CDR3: TGTGCCAGCAGTTTACTTGTGGGAGGGCTTGGCGAGCAGTACTTC. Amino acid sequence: CASSLLVGGLGEQYF.

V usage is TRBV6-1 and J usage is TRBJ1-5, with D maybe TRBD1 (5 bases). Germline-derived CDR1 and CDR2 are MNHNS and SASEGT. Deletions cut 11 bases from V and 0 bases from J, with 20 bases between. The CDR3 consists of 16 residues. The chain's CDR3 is CASTTGDHYSNQPQHF. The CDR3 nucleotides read TGTGCCTCAACCACTGGGGACCACTATAGCAATCAGCCCCAGCATTTT.

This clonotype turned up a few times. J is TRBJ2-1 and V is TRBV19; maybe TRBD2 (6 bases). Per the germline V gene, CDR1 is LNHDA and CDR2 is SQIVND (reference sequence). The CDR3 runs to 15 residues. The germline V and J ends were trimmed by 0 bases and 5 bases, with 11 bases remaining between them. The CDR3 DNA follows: TGTGCCAGTAGTATAGATGTGACTAGGGACAATGAGCAGTTCTTC. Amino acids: CASSIDVTRDNEQFF.

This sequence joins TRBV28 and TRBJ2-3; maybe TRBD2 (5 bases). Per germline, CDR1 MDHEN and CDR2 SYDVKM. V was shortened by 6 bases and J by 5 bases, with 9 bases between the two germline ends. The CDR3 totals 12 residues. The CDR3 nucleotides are TGTGCCAGCAGCGGGGTTGGAGATACGCAGTATTTT. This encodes CASSGVGDTQYF.

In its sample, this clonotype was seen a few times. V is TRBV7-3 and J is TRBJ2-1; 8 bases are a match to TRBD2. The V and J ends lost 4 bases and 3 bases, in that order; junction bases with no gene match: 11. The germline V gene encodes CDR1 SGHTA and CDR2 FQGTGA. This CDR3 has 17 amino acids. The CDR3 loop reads CASSSRFGRGDYNEQFF. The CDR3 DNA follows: TGTGCCAGCAGCTCCCGATTTGGGCGGGGGGACTACAATGAGCAGTTCTTC.

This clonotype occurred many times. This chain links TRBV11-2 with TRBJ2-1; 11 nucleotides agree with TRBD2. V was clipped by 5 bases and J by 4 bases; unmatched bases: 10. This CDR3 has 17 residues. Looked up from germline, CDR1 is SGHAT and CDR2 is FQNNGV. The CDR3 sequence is CASSDRPGTSGYNEQFF. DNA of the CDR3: TGTGCCAGCAGCGACCGACCCGGGACTAGCGGTTACAATGAGCAGTTCTTC.

CDR3 coding DNA: TGCGCCAGCAGCCCCGGTGGGCAGTTCTATGGCTACACCTTC. Protein product: CASSPGGQFYGYTF. This chain links TRBV5-1 with TRBJ1-2, with D hard to call. The CDR3 contains 14 residues. Between the trimmed V and J ends, which lost 4 bases and 4 bases, there was a span of 14 bases. Germline CDR1 and CDR2: SGHRS and YFSETQ.

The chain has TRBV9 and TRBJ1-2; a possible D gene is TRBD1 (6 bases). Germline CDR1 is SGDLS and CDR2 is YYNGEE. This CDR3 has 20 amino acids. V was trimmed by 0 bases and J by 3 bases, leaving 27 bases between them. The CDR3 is CASSVGDKGWTALLHYGYTF. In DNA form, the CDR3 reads TGTGCCAGCAGCGTAGGGGATAAGGGGTGGACAGCCCTACTTCACTATGGCTACACCTTC.

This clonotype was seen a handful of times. The DNA for the CDR3 is TGTGCCAGCAGCTTAGCGGCTAGATCCGGGATGCAGATACAGTACTTC. Amino acids: CASSLAARSGMQIQYF. J is TRBJ2-7 and V is TRBV7-6; D is possibly TRBD2 (5 bases). This CDR3 comprises 16 residues. Between the trimmed V and J ends, which lost 0 bases and 10 bases, there was a span of 22 bases. Per germline, CDR1 SGHVS and CDR2 FNYEAQ.

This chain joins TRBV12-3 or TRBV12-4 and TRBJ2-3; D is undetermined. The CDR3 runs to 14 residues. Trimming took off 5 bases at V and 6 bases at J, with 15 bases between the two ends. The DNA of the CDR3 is TGTGCCAGCAGTCCCCGCGATAGCTTGGATACGCAGTATTTT. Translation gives CASSPRDSLDTQYF.

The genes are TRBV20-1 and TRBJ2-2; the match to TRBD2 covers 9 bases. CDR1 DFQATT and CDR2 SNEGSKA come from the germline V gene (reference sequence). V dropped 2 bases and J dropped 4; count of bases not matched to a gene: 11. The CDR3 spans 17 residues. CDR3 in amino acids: CSARPFSGSAGTGELFF. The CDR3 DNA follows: TGCAGTGCTAGACCCTTTAGCGGGAGTGCGGGCACCGGGGAGCTGTTTTTT.

The CDR3 region is CASSFIGYEQYF. CDR3 nucleotides: TGTGCCAGCAGTTTTATTGGCTACGAGCAGTACTTC. The rearrangement uses TRBV28 and TRBJ2-7; D gene unclear. The CDR3 runs to 12 residues. Germline lookup yields CDR1 MDHEN and CDR2 SYDVKM. V was pared by 3 bases and J by 3 bases, with 6 bases between.

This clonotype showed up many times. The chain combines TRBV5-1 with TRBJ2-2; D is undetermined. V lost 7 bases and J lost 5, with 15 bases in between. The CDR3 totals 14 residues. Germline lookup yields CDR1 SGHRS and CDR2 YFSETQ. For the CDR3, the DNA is TGCGCCAGCGGTGAGGCGTACATAACCGGGGAGCTGTTTTTT. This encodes CASGEAYITGELFF.

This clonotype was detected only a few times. The CDR3 region has the DNA TGTGCCATCAGTGACCACGGCTCCTACGAGCAGTACTTC. Encoded protein: CAISDHGSYEQYF. The chain combines TRBV10-3 with TRBJ2-7; D gene ambiguous. The germline CDR1 and CDR2 sequences are ENHRY and SYGVKD. V lost 3 bases and J 0 bases, leaving 6 bases between the germline ends. The CDR3 has 13 residues.

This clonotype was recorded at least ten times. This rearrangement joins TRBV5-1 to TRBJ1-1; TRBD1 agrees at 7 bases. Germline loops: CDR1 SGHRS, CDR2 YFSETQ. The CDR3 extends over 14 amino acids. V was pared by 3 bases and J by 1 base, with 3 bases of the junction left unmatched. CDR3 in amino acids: CASSWDRKNTEAFF. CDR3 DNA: TGCGCCAGCAGCTGGGACAGAAAGAACACTGAAGCTTTCTTT.

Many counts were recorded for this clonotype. The CDR3 nucleotides read TGCAGCGTTGAAGATCTGCATAATGGGGGAATGAAGACCCAGTACTTC. This encodes CSVEDLHNGGMKTQYF. The V gene is TRBV29-1, the J gene TRBJ2-5, with D perhaps given as TRBD1 or TRBD2 (5 bases each). Germline V CDR1 and CDR2: SQVTM, ANQGSEA. There are 16 residues in the CDR3. V gave up 0 bases and J gave up 6 bases, with 20 bases separating them.